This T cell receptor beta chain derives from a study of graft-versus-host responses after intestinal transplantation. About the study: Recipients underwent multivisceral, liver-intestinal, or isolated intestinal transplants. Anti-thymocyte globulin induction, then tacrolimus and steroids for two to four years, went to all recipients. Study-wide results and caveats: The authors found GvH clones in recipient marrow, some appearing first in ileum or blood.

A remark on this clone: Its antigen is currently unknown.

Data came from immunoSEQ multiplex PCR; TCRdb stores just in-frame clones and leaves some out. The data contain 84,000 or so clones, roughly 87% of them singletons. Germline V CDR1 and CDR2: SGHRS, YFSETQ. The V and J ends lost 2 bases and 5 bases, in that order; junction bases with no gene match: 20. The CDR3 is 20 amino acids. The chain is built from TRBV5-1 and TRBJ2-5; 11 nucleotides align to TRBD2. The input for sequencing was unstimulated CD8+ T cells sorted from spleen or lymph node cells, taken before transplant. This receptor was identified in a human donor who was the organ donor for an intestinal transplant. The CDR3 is CASSLRGLTSGGPMGETQYF. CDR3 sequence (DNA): TGCGCCAGCAGCTTACGTGGACTTACTAGCGGGGGCCCGATGGGGGAGACCCAGTACTTC.